Listed below are T cell receptor beta chains from one sample, sequenced in a study of cytomegalovirus exposure and HLA in healthy donors. Data came from immunoSEQ multiplex PCR; TCRdb stores just in-frame clones and leaves some out. The profile covers approximately 160,000 clones, with just under 80% appearing a single time and 1% taken by the ten largest. What was sequenced was PBMCs. All receptors come from a woman aged 45-59 years in good health and CMV-seropositive. The CDR3 runs from the conserved cysteine through the conserved F or W. A D gene is named only where the DNA matches it firmly. Not all rows give a size; the values are once, few, many and, for expanded clones, a class.

TRBD1	NA	TRBV7-9	TRBJ1-2	CSSSLTGQASGYTF	TGTTCCAGCAGCTTAACGGGACAGGCATCGGGCTACACCTTC
TRBD1	few	TRBV10-1	TRBJ1-3	CASSESQGDSGNTIYF	TGCGCCAGCAGTGAGTCACAGGGGGACTCTGGAAACACCATATATTTT
TRBD2	once	TRBV9	TRBJ2-3	CASSVGGLAGADTQYF	TGTGCCAGCAGCGTAGGAGGACTAGCGGGAGCAGATACGCAGTATTTT
NA	NA	TRBV7-9	TRBJ2-3	CASSPGLTFSTDTQYF	TGTGCCAGCAGCCCGGGACTTACCTTCAGCACAGATACGCAGTATTTT
TRBD1	NA	TRBV27	TRBJ2-7	CASSLLWTGRSGEQYF	TGTGCCAGCAGTCTCCTCTGGACAGGGAGATCTGGGGAGCAGTACTTC
NA	NA	TRBV11-3	TRBJ2-3	CASSLGPADTQYF	TGTGCCAGCAGCTTAGGACCAGCGGATACGCAGTATTTT
TRBD1	once	TRBV6-5	TRBJ2-7	CASSYWPLRGLGEQYF	TGTGCCAGCAGTTACTGGCCGCTCAGGGGGCTCGGGGAGCAGTACTTC
NA	NA	TRBV5-1	TRBJ1-4	CASSLYATGNEKLFF	TGCGCCAGCAGCTTGTATGCGACAGGCAATGAAAAACTGTTTTTT
TRBD1	few	TRBV5-3	TRBJ1-4	CARSLPTGQGTLIREKLFF	TGTGCCAGAAGCTTGCCTACGGGACAGGGCACCCTTATACGAGAAAAACTGTTTTTT
NA	NA	TRBV28	TRBJ2-5	CASSTDSPFRETQYF	TGTGCCAGCAGTACAGACAGCCCCTTCAGGGAGACCCAGTACTTC
TRBD1	once	TRBV7-8	TRBJ2-7	CASSLRGETGAYEQYF	TGTGCCAGCAGCTTAAGAGGAGAGACAGGGGCCTACGAGCAGTACTTC
NA	few	TRBV28	TRBJ1-5	CASSLFQGPNQPQHF	TGTGCCAGCAGTTTATTTCAGGGTCCCAATCAGCCCCAGCATTTT
NA	NA	TRBV27	TRBJ1-2	CASWAGRWGYTF	TGTGCCAGCTGGGCAGGGAGGTGGGGCTACACCTTC
NA	NA	TRBV5-1	TRBJ1-3	CASSLAGSGNTIYF	TGCGCCAGCAGCTTGGCAGGGTCTGGAAACACCATATATTTT
NA	NA	TRBV7-9	TRBJ2-1	CSSAGTYNEQFF	TGTTCCAGCGCAGGGACCTACAATGAGCAGTTCTTC
TRBD1	NA	TRBV29-1	TRBJ2-4	CSALPPDRGYAKNIQYF	TGCAGCGCTCTACCACCAGACAGGGGCTACGCCAAAAACATTCAGTACTTC
NA	NA	TRBV18	TRBJ2-3	CASSLTYSDGDTQYF	TGTGCCAGCTCACTTACCTATAGCGACGGAGATACGCAGTATTTT
TRBD2	NA	TRBV4-3	TRBJ2-3	CASSRAGGRPDTQYF	TGCGCCAGCAGCCGGGCGGGGGGGCGCCCAGATACGCAGTATTTT
NA	NA	TRBV27	TRBJ1-5	CASSLLQDQPQHF	TGTGCCAGCAGTTTATTACAGGATCAGCCCCAGCATTTT
TRBD1	NA	TRBV5-1	TRBJ2-7	CASSQGTGGTEQYF	TGCGCCAGCAGCCAGGGGACAGGGGGCACCGAGCAGTACTTC
NA	NA	TRBV4-3	TRBJ1-2	CASSPDAGPYGYTF	TGCGCCAGCAGCCCCGACGCAGGGCCCTATGGCTACACCTTC
TRBD1	NA	TRBV6-1	TRBJ1-4	CASNKDRGQEKLFF	TGTGCCAGCAATAAGGACAGGGGGCAGGAAAAACTGTTTTTT
NA	NA	TRBV9	TRBJ1-6	CASSARGAGGHSPLHF	TGTGCCAGCAGCGCCCGGGGGGCCGGCGGGCACTCACCCCTCCACTTT
TRBD1	NA	TRBV10-1	TRBJ2-2	CASSDRWDSDPGELFF	TGCGCCAGCAGTGATAGGTGGGACAGCGACCCCGGGGAGCTGTTTTTT
TRBD2	NA	TRBV9	TRBJ2-1	CASSVQSGRTYNEQFF	TGTGCCAGCAGCGTACAGAGCGGGAGGACCTACAATGAGCAGTTCTTC
NA	NA	TRBV5-1	TRBJ1-6	CASSLGGDPGSPLHF	TGCGCCAGCAGCTTGGGGGGGGACCCGGGGTCACCCCTCCACTTT
NA	NA	TRBV30	TRBJ1-2	CAWTSPAANYGYTF	TGTGCCTGGACCAGTCCCGCTGCTAACTATGGCTACACCTTC
NA	NA	TRBV19	TRBJ2-2	CASRDSGTKGWTGELFF	TGTGCCAGTAGGGACAGCGGGACTAAAGGTTGGACCGGGGAGCTGTTTTTT
NA	NA	TRBV5-1	TRBJ2-2	CASSPQGNTGELFF	TGCGCCAGCAGCCCACAGGGGAACACCGGGGAGCTGTTTTTT